These 5 T cell receptor beta chains were sequenced from one sample in a study of patients and donors after allogeneic stem cell transplantation. In TCRdb, the RT-PCR reads were re-called with MiXCR into one record per CDR3 protein. The sample contains about a million distinct CDR3 sequences, about 20% of which appear only once. Sequencing used blood, either unsorted or a sorted T cell fraction (not recorded which). Receptors were obtained from a human donor who was either an allogeneic HSCT recipient or a stem cell or donor lymphocyte infusion donor (not recorded which). It is not recorded whose cells these are; they may come from a transplant donor.

This clonotype occurred many times. The chain is built from TRBV29-1 and TRBJ1-5, with D unresolved. There are 15 residues in the CDR3. The germline gives CDR1 SQVTM, CDR2 ANQGSEA. Trimming cost V 6 bases and J 0 bases, with 15 bases left between them. CDR3 in amino acids: CSVARVTDSNQPQHF. The CDR3 bases are TGCAGCGTCGCTCGGGTCACGGATAGCAATCAGCCCCAGCATTTT.

The V gene is TRBV6-1, the J gene TRBJ2-7, with 8 bases aligning to TRBD1. Germline CDR1 MNHNS, CDR2 SASEGT. The CDR3 has 14 residues. V was pared by 6 bases and J by 5 bases, with 9 bases of the junction left unmatched. CDR3 DNA sequence: TGTGCCAGCAGCCGCGGACAGGGTAAGAACGAGCAGTACTTC. It encodes CASSRGQGKNEQYF.

The chain combines TRBV12-3 or TRBV12-4 with TRBJ2-7, with 10 bases fitting TRBD2. V was pared by 2 bases and J by 4 bases, with 8 bases of the junction left unmatched. CDR3 length: 16 amino acids. The CDR3 DNA sequence: TGTGCCAGCAGTTTATTTACCCTAGCGGGAGAGTACGAGCAGTACTTC. Translation gives CASSLFTLAGEYEQYF.

V and J are TRBV20-1 and TRBJ2-5, with TRBD2 identical over 10 bases. CDR3 length: 15 residues. The germline V gene has CDR1 DFQATT and CDR2 SNEGSKA (reference sequence). J was trimmed by 3 bases and V by 0 bases; bases with no gene match: 4. CDR3 in DNA: TGCAGTGCTAGAGATCTACTAGCGGGGAAAGAGACCCAGTACTTC. Encoded protein: CSARDLLAGKETQYF.

The gene calls are TRBV11-2 and TRBJ2-2; 8 nucleotides line up with TRBD1. CDR3 length: 15 residues. V was clipped by 5 bases and J by 6 bases; unmatched bases: 8. CDR1 is SGHAT and CDR2 is FQNNGV in the germline V gene. The CDR3 reads CASSLRTGPPGELFF. The DNA of the CDR3 is TGTGCCAGCAGCCTACGGACAGGGCCGCCCGGGGAGCTGTTTTTT.